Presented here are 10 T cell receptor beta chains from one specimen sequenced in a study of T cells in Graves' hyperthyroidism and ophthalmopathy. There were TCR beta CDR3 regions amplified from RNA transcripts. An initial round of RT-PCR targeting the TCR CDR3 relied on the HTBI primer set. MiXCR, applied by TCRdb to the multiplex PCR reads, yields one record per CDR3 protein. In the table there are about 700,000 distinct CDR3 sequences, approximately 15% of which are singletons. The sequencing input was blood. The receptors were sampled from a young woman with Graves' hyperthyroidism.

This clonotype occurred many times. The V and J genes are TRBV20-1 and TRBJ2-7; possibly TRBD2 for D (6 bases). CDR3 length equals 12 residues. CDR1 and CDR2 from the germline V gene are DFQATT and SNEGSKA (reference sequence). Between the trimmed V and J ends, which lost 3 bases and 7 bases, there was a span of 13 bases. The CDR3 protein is CSASPTSSEQYF. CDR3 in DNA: TGCAGTGCTAGCCCGACTAGTTCGGAGCAGTACTTC.

This CDR3 reads CASSYEVLYEQYF. The CDR3 DNA reads TGTGCCAGCAGTTACGAGGTTCTCTACGAGCAGTACTTC. This chain uses TRBV6-2 or TRBV6-3 with TRBJ2-7; D uncertain. Germline CDR1 MNHEY, CDR2 SVGEGT. This CDR3 has 13 residues. V was pared by 2 bases and J by 3 bases, with 8 bases between.

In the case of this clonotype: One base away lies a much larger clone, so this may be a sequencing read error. As DNA, the CDR3 is TGTGCCAGCAGCTTAGTCCCCGTAACTAGATACGAGCAGTACTTC. Its protein is CASSLVPVTRYEQYF. This chain connects TRBV7-2 to TRBJ2-7; D is perhaps TRBD2 (5 bases). Trimming stripped 1 base from V and 4 bases from J, with 14 bases between. The CDR3 is 15 residues long. The V gene's germline CDR1 is SGHTA and CDR2 FQGNSA.

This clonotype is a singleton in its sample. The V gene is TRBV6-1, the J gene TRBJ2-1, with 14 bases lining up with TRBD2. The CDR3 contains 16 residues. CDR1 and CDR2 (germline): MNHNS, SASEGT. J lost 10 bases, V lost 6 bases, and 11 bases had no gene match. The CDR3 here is CASRALGLAGGREQFF. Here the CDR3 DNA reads TGTGCCAGCAGAGCACTTGGACTAGCGGGAGGACGAGAGCAGTTCTTC.

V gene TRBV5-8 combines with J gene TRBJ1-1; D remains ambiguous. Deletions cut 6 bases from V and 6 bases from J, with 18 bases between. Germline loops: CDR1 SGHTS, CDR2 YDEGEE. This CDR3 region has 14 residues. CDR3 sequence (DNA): TGTGCCAGCACCCCTGGGGAAATGATCGCTGAAGCTTTCTTT. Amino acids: CASTPGEMIAEAFF.

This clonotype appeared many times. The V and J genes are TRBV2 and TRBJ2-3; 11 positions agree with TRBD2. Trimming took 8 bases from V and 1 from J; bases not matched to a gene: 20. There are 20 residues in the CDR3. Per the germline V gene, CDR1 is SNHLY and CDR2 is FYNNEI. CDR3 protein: CASSSGLSGLAVFRTDTQYF. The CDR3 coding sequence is TGTGCCAGCTCCTCCGGGCTATCGGGACTAGCGGTTTTTCGCACAGATACGCAGTATTTT.

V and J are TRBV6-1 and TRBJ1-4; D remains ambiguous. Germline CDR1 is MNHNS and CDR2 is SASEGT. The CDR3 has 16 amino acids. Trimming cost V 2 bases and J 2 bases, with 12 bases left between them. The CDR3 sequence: CASSEMVGATNEKLFF. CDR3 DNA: TGTGCCAGCAGTGAAATGGTCGGCGCTACTAATGAAAAACTGTTTTTT.

The CDR3 sequence is CASSPQRGSYNEQFF. For the CDR3, the DNA is TGTGCCAGCAGCCCTCAGCGGGGCTCCTACAATGAGCAGTTCTTC. The J gene is TRBJ2-1, the V gene TRBV7-6, with 7 bases identical to TRBD2. In germline, CDR1 is SGHVS, CDR2 FNYEAQ. With 5 bases clipped from V and 0 bases from J, the junction kept 4 bases outside the gene matches. This CDR3 comprises 15 residues.

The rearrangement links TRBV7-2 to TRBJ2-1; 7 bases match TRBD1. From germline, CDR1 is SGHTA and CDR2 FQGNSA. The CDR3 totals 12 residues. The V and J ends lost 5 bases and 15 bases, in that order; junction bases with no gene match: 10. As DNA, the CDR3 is TGTGCCAGCAGCCAAGGGGGCAGGTTGGTGTTCTTC. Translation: CASSQGGRLVFF.

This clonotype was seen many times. This chain's CDR3 is CATSRDSWDRQPQHF. In DNA, the CDR3 is TGTGCCACCAGCAGAGATAGCTGGGACCGTCAGCCCCAGCATTTT. The chain carries TRBV15 and TRBJ1-5; possible D gene TRBD1, 5 bases. Trimming removed 0 bases from V and 6 bases from J, with 12 bases in between. The CDR3 loop spans 15 amino acids. Germline values: CDR1 LNHNV, CDR2 YYDKDF (reference sequence).